The 25 T cell receptor beta chains below were found in one sample sequenced in a study of T cell responses to AZD1222 COVID-19 vaccine. TCRdb's table, derived via immunoSEQ multiplex PCR, lists solely in-frame clones and lacks some. The sample includes roughly 150,000 clones, around nine tenths of them seen just once. This material consisted of peripheral blood, taken after recovery from COVID-19. All receptors come from an adult who had recovered from COVID-19.

CDR3 DNA sequence: TGTGCCAGCAGTTTAGGGACCAAAGAGACCCAGTACTTC. Amino acid sequence: CASSLGTKETQYF. The chain employs TRBV12-3 or TRBV12-4 and TRBJ2-5; D call uncertain. The germline V and J ends were trimmed by 1 base and 3 bases, with 6 bases remaining between them. CDR3 length equals 13 residues.

The chain uses TRBV10-1 and TRBJ2-6, with D hard to call. Trimming took 6 bases from V and 2 from J, leaving 17 bases between them. The CDR3 has 17 amino acids. Germline CDR1 reads WNHNN; CDR2 reads SYGVQD (reference sequence). The DNA of the CDR3 is TGCGCCAGCAGGGTTAAGGCCCCAAAGGCTGGGGCCAACGTCCTGACTTTC. It specifies CASRVKAPKAGANVLTF.

As regards this clone: One end of the junction does not line up with germline, which may come from a read error. The chain has TRBV5-6 and TRBJ1-2, with D maybe TRBD1 (6 bases). CDR3 size: 14 residues. Looked up from germline, CDR1 is SGHDT and CDR2 is YYEEEE. CDR3 nucleotides: TGTGCCAGCAGCTTGGGGAACAGGGAAGGGTTTATCGCCTTC. Its protein is CASSLGNREGFIAF. Combining the CDR3 with reference TRBV5-6 and TRBJ1-2 gives the whole variable domain DAGVTQSPTHLIKTRGQQVTLRCSPKSGHDTVSWYQQALGQGPQFIFQYYEEEERQRGNFPDRFSGHQFPNYSSELNVNALLLGDSALYLCASSLGNREGFIAFGSGTRLTVV.

The chain uses TRBV28 and TRBJ1-5; tentatively, D is TRBD1 (5 bases). V was pared by 5 bases and J by 5 bases, with 19 bases between. CDR3 length: 16 residues. In germline, CDR1 is MDHEN, CDR2 SYDVKM. The chain's CDR3 is CASSPHFGGGDQPQHF. The CDR3 bases are TGTGCCAGCAGTCCCCATTTCGGGGGGGGAGATCAGCCCCAGCATTTT.

The J gene is TRBJ2-3, the V gene TRBV6-7; D might be TRBD1 (7 bases). TRBV6-7 is treated as an ORF (open reading frame) with a function not yet certain. V lost 6 bases, J lost 2 bases, and 15 bases lay in between. The CDR3 runs 15 residues. In DNA, the CDR3 is TGTGCCAGCAGCCGGACCAGGGGGGACACAGATACGCAGTATTTT. Translation: CASSRTRGDTDTQYF.

The chain combines TRBV3-1 (or the pseudogene TRBV3-2) with TRBJ1-2; D remains unclear. V was trimmed by 7 bases and J by 7 bases, leaving 19 bases between them. CDR3 length equals 14 residues. Germline V CDR1 and CDR2: LGHDT, YNNKEL (reference sequence). The CDR3 reads CASTLHSEGPGYTF. Written as DNA, the CDR3 is TGTGCCAGCACCCTTCATTCGGAAGGCCCTGGCTACACCTTC.

This rearrangement joins TRBV7-2 to TRBJ2-5, with D perhaps matching TRBD1 or TRBD2 (5 bases each). The germline V gene has CDR1 SGHTA and CDR2 FQGNSA. CDR3 length equals 14 residues. With 8 bases removed from V and 2 bases from J, the gap between germline ends came to 15 bases. The CDR3 nucleotides read TGTGCCAGCGGGGCACGGGGTGCTCAAGAGACCCAGTACTTC. It specifies CASGARGAQETQYF.

V and J are TRBV3-1 (or the pseudogene TRBV3-2) and TRBJ2-7, with 9 bases that match TRBD2. The CDR3 length is 15 residues. The V gene end was trimmed by 0 bases and the J gene end by 2 bases; junction bases not matched to a gene: 2. Looked up from germline, CDR1 is LGHDT and CDR2 is YNNKEL (reference sequence). The CDR3 loop is CASSQETSGPYEQYF. In DNA, the CDR3 is TGTGCCAGCAGCCAAGAAACTAGCGGGCCCTACGAGCAGTACTTC.

V and J are TRBV19 and TRBJ1-6; D is ambiguous. Trimming pared 5 bases from V and 0 bases from J, leaving 11 bases between. CDR1 and CDR2 from the germline V gene are LNHDA and SQIVND (reference sequence). This CDR3 is built from 16 residues. CDR3 loop: CASSAMPLSYNSPLHF. The CDR3 DNA reads TGTGCCAGTAGTGCGATGCCCCTCTCCTATAATTCACCCCTCCACTTT.

For this clone: Other DNA sequences from this sample encode an identical CDR3 as well. The chain links TRBV5-1 to TRBJ2-7; 11 nucleotides agree with TRBD1. V shed 4 bases and J 4 bases; nucleotides not matched to a gene: 4. Germline lookup yields CDR1 SGHRS and CDR2 YFSETQ. There are 14 residues in the CDR3. The DNA of the CDR3 is TGCGCCAGCAGCCTCGGGACAGGGGGGTACGAGCAGTACTTC. This codes for CASSLGTGGYEQYF.

The J gene is TRBJ2-7, the V gene TRBV27; D not certain. Germline CDR1 and CDR2: MNHEY and SMNVEV (reference sequence). The CDR3 is 13 amino acids. The V gene lost 2 bases and the J gene lost 1 base, with 6 bases spanning the gap. The CDR3 protein is CASSLPGSYEQYF. For the CDR3, the DNA is TGTGCCAGCAGTTTACCCGGGTCCTACGAGCAGTACTTC.

J is TRBJ1-3 and V is TRBV5-3; D is undetermined. TRBV5-3 is annotated as an ORF whose role is uncertain. V lost 0 bases, J lost 4 bases, and 8 bases lay in between. This CDR3 is built from 14 residues. CDR3 sequence: CARSLGRSGNTIYF. The CDR3 DNA is TGTGCCAGAAGCTTGGGCAGGTCGGGAAACACCATATATTTT.

CDR3 protein: CASSLASGPLSRAFF. For the CDR3, the DNA is TGTGCCAGCAGTTTAGCCTCCGGGCCCCTTAGCCGAGCTTTCTTT. The V and J genes are TRBV28 and TRBJ1-1; D gene uncertain. Per germline, CDR1 MDHEN and CDR2 SYDVKM. This CDR3 is 15 amino acids long. V shed 2 bases and J shed 10 bases, with 20 bases lying between them.

The V gene is TRBV2, the J gene TRBJ2-7, with D perhaps TRBD2 (5 bases). V lost 1 base and J lost 5, with 21 bases in between. In germline, CDR1 is SNHLY, CDR2 FYNNEI. CDR3 length equals 17 residues. This chain's CDR3 is CASSEGFGLRLLDEQYF. In nucleotides, the CDR3 is TGTGCCAGCAGTGAAGGTTTCGGACTCCGCCTCCTCGACGAGCAGTACTTC.

This chain uses TRBV7-8 with TRBJ2-7; 11 bases align to TRBD2. The length of the CDR3 is 20 residues. V shed 5 bases, J shed 0 bases, and the junction held 18 bases outside the gene matches. Germline-derived CDR1 and CDR2 are SGHVS and FQNEAQ. CDR3: CASSRAVVNSGGAASYEQYF. CDR3 DNA sequence: TGTGCCAGCAGCCGAGCAGTGGTGAATAGCGGGGGGGCGGCCTCCTACGAGCAGTACTTC.

As DNA, the CDR3 is TGTGCCAGCAGCGGGGGACAGGGGCGGAATTCACCCCTCCACTTT. Its translation is CASSGGQGRNSPLHF. The chain has TRBV14 and TRBJ1-6, with 10 bases that match TRBD1. The J segment lost 7 bases and the V segment lost 5 bases, leaving 5 bases of the junction unmatched. The germline V gene has CDR1 SGHDN and CDR2 FVKESK. This CDR3 spans 15 amino acids.

The V call is TRBV7-3, the J call TRBJ2-3; 9 bases align to TRBD2. Germline CDR1 SGHTA, CDR2 FQGTGA. J lost 5 bases, V lost 5 bases, and 14 bases had no gene match. The CDR3 has 17 amino acids. The CDR3: CASSRVPPGLAGDTQYF. CDR3 nucleotides: TGTGCCAGCAGCCGGGTCCCCCCGGGACTAGCAGGAGATACGCAGTATTTT.

The chain combines TRBV19 with TRBJ2-4, with unresolved D. CDR1 and CDR2 from the germline V gene are LNHDA and SQIVND (reference sequence). The CDR3 is 16 residues long. Trimming cost V 1 base and J 1 base, with 11 bases left between them. The CDR3 DNA reads as TGTGCCAGTAGTATAGGACACTCCCCTGCCAAAAACATTCAGTACTTC. Its protein product is CASSIGHSPAKNIQYF. Based on the CDR3 plus reference TRBV19 and TRBJ2-4, the full variable domain is DGGITQSPKYLFRKEGQNVTLSCEQNLNHDAMYWYRQDPGQGLRLIYYSQIVNDFQKGDIAEGYSVSREKKESFPLTVTSAQKNPTAFYLCASSIGHSPAKNIQYFGAGTRLSVL.

This sequence joins TRBV12-5 and TRBJ1-1, with D perhaps matching TRBD1 (6 bases). Germline V gene data show CDR1 as LGHNT and CDR2 as FRNRAP. This CDR3 is built from 16 residues. Trimming removed 4 bases from V and 8 bases from J, with 23 bases in between. The CDR3 here is CASGSGDFRQEIEAFF. In DNA, the CDR3 is TGTGCTAGTGGTTCGGGGGATTTCAGACAGGAAATAGAAGCTTTCTTT.

The V gene is TRBV10-1, the J gene TRBJ2-7; tentatively, D is TRBD1 or TRBD2 (5 bases each). The CDR3 has 12 residues. V lost 3 bases, J lost 5 bases, and 8 bases lay in between. Germline CDR1 is WNHNN and CDR2 is SYGVQD (reference sequence). CDR3 DNA sequence: TGCGCCAGCAGTGAACCGGGGCACGAGCAGTACTTC. As protein: CASSEPGHEQYF.

Only one count was recorded for this clone. This chain uses TRBV27 with TRBJ2-3; the match to TRBD2 covers 13 bases. Germline-derived CDR1 and CDR2 are MNHEY and SMNVEV (reference sequence). The J segment lost 0 bases and the V segment lost 5 bases, leaving 2 bases of the junction unmatched. The CDR3 length is 16 residues. The CDR3 coding sequence is TGTGCCAGCAGTCAACTAGCGGGGGGGAGCACAGATACGCAGTATTTT. Translation: CASSQLAGGSTDTQYF.

On this clone: Other DNA sequences within the sample encode an identical CDR3. The chain joins TRBV21-1 to TRBJ1-6; the table assigns TRBD1, which was not confirmed against the DNA. TRBV21-1 is assigned pseudogene status. The CDR3 totals 18 residues. The CDR3 sequence is CASSKGPAKTGLNSPLHF. CDR3 in DNA: TGTGCCAGCAGCAAGGGACCTGCTAAGACAGGGCTTAATTCACCCCTCCACTTT.

This clone was observed once. CDR3 DNA sequence: TGTGCCAGTGGAGGGACAGGGGCCTATGGCTACACCTTC. Translating it yields CASGGTGAYGYTF. The chain couples TRBV2 to TRBJ1-2, with 10 bases lining up with TRBD1. Germline CDR1 and CDR2: SNHLY and FYNNEI. The V and J ends lost 9 bases and 4 bases, in that order; junction bases with no gene match: 5. There are 13 residues in the CDR3.

The genes are TRBV7-9 and TRBJ2-3, with D unclear. With 8 bases removed from V and 1 base from J, the gap between germline ends came to 4 bases. The CDR3 runs to 11 residues. Germline loops: CDR1 SEHNR, CDR2 FQNEAQ (reference sequence). The CDR3 loop is CASGRTDTQYF. The CDR3 nucleotides read TGTGCCAGCGGACGCACAGATACGCAGTATTTT.

The chain has TRBV7-4 and TRBJ1-5; 9 bases are shared with TRBD1. Per the germline V gene, CDR1 is SGHVT and CDR2 is SQSDAQ. The junction had 15 bases not matched to a gene; V was cut back by 4 bases and J by 5 bases. The CDR3 spans 18 residues. In DNA, the CDR3 is TGTGCCAGCAGCTCAAGGTTTACCGACAGGGGGGTCCATCAGCCCCAGCATTTT. Translated: CASSSRFTDRGVHQPQHF.